These 22 T cell receptor beta chains were all obtained from the same sample, sequenced in a study of blood T cell repertoires in COVID-19. Profiling relied on immunoSEQ multiplex PCR, and the TCRdb table lists in-frame clones only, not all of them. The table includes tens of thousands of clones, approximately 81% detected once. Material: peripheral blood. The receptors were sampled from a man aged 55 to 70 with COVID-19, enrolled during active disease.

The genes are TRBV6-2 or TRBV6-3 and TRBJ2-7, with D tentatively TRBD2 (6 bases). The CDR3 has 16 residues. The germline CDR1 and CDR2 sequences are MNHEY and SVGEGT. Deletions cut 2 bases from V and 3 bases from J, with 17 bases between. In DNA, the CDR3 is TGTGCCAGCAGTTACGGCGGGGCGAGTGAGGGCTACGAGCAGTACTTC. Translated, it gives CASSYGGASEGYEQYF.

This clone was seen a few times. The CDR3, as DNA: TGTGCCAGCAGTCCCGACAGGGGGCATGGCTACACCTTC. It yields the protein CASSPDRGHGYTF. V usage is TRBV6-5 and J usage is TRBJ1-2; 10 positions agree with TRBD1. J was trimmed by 6 bases and V by 5 bases; bases with no gene match: 3. This CDR3 spans 13 amino acids. Germline V lookup: CDR1 MNHEY, CDR2 SVGAGI.

There are a few counts of this clone. The chain recombines TRBV28 with TRBJ1-2; D unclear. The V and J ends lost 6 bases and 5 bases respectively, with 25 bases between them. This CDR3 is built from 17 residues. CDR1 is MDHEN, CDR2 SYDVKM, per germline. CDR3 sequence (DNA): TGTGCCAGCAGCTCTGCGGCCCAAGGACCGGGGATATATGGCTACACCTTC. Translated, it gives CASSSAAQGPGIYGYTF.

The rearrangement joins TRBV27 to TRBJ1-4; 9 positions match TRBD1. Germline V gene data show CDR1 as MNHEY and CDR2 as SMNVEV (reference sequence). The V and J ends lost 5 bases and 7 bases, in that order; junction bases with no gene match: 14. This CDR3 region has 17 residues. The CDR3 DNA reads TGTGCCAGCAGTGCATCCGGGACAGGGCTCGGAGGTGAAAAACTGTTTTTT. Its translation: CASSASGTGLGGEKLFF.

A remark on this clone: Other nucleotide sequences in the sample specify the same CDR3. The genes are TRBV7-3 and TRBJ2-3, with a tentative D call TRBD2 (6 bases). This CDR3 contains 14 residues. In germline, CDR1 is SGHTA, CDR2 FQGTGA. V lost 4 bases, J lost 1 base, and 9 bases lay in between. This CDR3 reads CASSSTSGTDTQYF. The CDR3 DNA reads TGTGCCAGCAGCTCGACTAGTGGCACAGATACGCAGTATTTT.

The genes are TRBV24-1 and TRBJ2-1; 10 nucleotides agree with TRBD1. The CDR3 is 15 amino acids. The germline V gene has CDR1 KGHDR and CDR2 SFDVKD. Trimming took 3 bases from V and 9 from J; bases not matched to a gene: 7. CDR3 DNA sequence: TGTGCCACCAGTGATCCCGGGACAGGGGTTCGTGAGCAGTTCTTC. This codes for CATSDPGTGVREQFF.

This clone was picked up one time. The chain combines TRBV7-2 with TRBJ2-2; D uncertain. There are 16 residues in the CDR3. Germline loops: CDR1 SGHTA, CDR2 FQGNSA. Trimming removed 5 bases from V and 2 bases from J, with 15 bases in between. The CDR3 sequence is CASSPPIKINTGELFF. In nucleotides, the CDR3 is TGTGCCAGCAGCCCCCCTATTAAAATAAACACCGGGGAGCTGTTTTTT. The whole variable domain, remainder taken from reference TRBV7-2 and TRBJ2-2, is GAGVSQSPSNKVTEKGKDVELRCDPISGHTALYWYRQSLGQGLEFLIYFQGNSAPDKSGLPSDRFSAERTGGSVSTLTIQRTQQEDSAVYLCASSPPIKINTGELFFGEGSRLTVL.

The CDR3 sequence is CASTFRGGEKLFF. CDR3 DNA sequence: TGTGCCAGCACTTTCCGCGGGGGTGAAAAACTGTTTTTT. The chain has TRBV12-3 or TRBV12-4 and TRBJ1-4, with D perhaps matching TRBD1 (5 bases). The CDR3 extends over 13 amino acids. V was trimmed by 7 bases and J by 7 bases, leaving 13 bases between them.

The rearrangement joins TRBV5-4 to TRBJ1-4; 8 bases fit TRBD1. The CDR3 has 14 residues. Unmatched junction bases numbered 4, after V lost 4 bases and J lost 5 bases. Germline V gives CDR1 SGHNT, CDR2 YYREEE (reference sequence). Here the CDR3 reads CASSLTGENEKLFF. The DNA of the CDR3 is TGTGCCAGCAGCCTGACAGGGGAAAATGAAAAACTGTTTTTT.

The chain recombines TRBV18 with TRBJ1-5, with a weak D call TRBD1 (6 bases). Germline CDR1 KGHSH, CDR2 LQKENI. V was trimmed by 6 bases and J by 2 bases, leaving 11 bases between them. The CDR3 runs to 14 residues. The CDR3 region is CASSPDSGNQPQHF. The CDR3 nucleotides read TGTGCCAGCTCCCCGGACAGTGGCAATCAGCCCCAGCATTTT.

This chain links TRBV3-1 (or the pseudogene TRBV3-2) with TRBJ2-5; D perhaps matches TRBD1 (5 bases). CDR3 size: 14 residues. Germline CDR1 reads LGHDT; CDR2 reads YNNKEL (reference sequence). V was shortened by 4 bases and J by 1 base, with 10 bases between the two germline ends. The CDR3 coding sequence is TGTGCCAGCAGCCGAAGGGGCTTCCAAGAGACCCAGTACTTC. Its translation is CASSRRGFQETQYF.

The rearrangement joins TRBV2 to TRBJ2-3; 12 nucleotides agree with TRBD2. J was trimmed by 3 bases and V by 4 bases; bases with no gene match: 5. Germline V gene sequence: CDR1 SNHLY, CDR2 FYNNEI. The CDR3 spans 16 residues. The DNA for the CDR3 is TGTGCCAGCAGTGCCCTAGCGGGAGGGCCGACAGATACGCAGTATTTT. Residues: CASSALAGGPTDTQYF.

The chain carries TRBV29-1 and TRBJ2-3; no clear D. Trimming took 5 bases from V and 4 from J, leaving 7 bases between them. Germline values: CDR1 SQVTM, CDR2 ANQGSEA. This CDR3 has 11 residues. The CDR3 spells CSVYPPDTQYF. The CDR3 DNA reads as TGCAGCGTTTATCCCCCAGATACGCAGTATTTT.

This chain uses TRBV29-1 with TRBJ1-1, with D tentatively TRBD1 (6 bases). The germline CDR1 and CDR2 sequences are SQVTM and ANQGSEA. This CDR3 region has 11 residues. In DNA, the CDR3 is TGCCTCGGGACACCGAACACTGAAGCTTTCTTT. It codes for CLGTPNTEAFF.

The V gene is TRBV3-1 (or the pseudogene TRBV3-2), the J gene TRBJ1-2, with D possibly TRBD1 on 5 matching bases. The CDR3 has 11 residues. The germline V gene encodes CDR1 LGHDT and CDR2 YNNKEL (reference sequence). Deletions cut 7 bases from V and 6 bases from J, with 9 bases between. CDR3 DNA sequence: TGTGCCAGCACAGGGTCGGATGGCTACACCTTC. This sequence encodes CASTGSDGYTF.

The chain couples TRBV7-3 to TRBJ2-5; 8 bases agree with TRBD1. Germline V gene lookup returns CDR1 SGHTA and CDR2 FQGTGA. The V and J ends lost 6 bases and 2 bases, in that order; junction bases with no gene match: 8. This CDR3 has 15 amino acids. The CDR3 spells CASSSTGGGQETQYF. The DNA of the CDR3 is TGTGCCAGCAGTTCAACAGGGGGAGGTCAAGAGACCCAGTACTTC. Looking up the rest from reference TRBV7-3 and TRBJ2-5 gives the full variable domain: GAGVSQTPSNKVTEKGKYVELRCDPISGHTALYWYRQSLGQGPEFLIYFQGTGAADDSGLPNDRFFAVRPEGSVSTLKIQRTERGDSAVYLCASSSTGGGQETQYFGPGTRLLVL.

The chain links TRBV29-1 to TRBJ2-3; weak D call: TRBD1 (5 bases). Germline V gives CDR1 SQVTM, CDR2 ANQGSEA. The CDR3 extends over 13 amino acids. The V and J ends lost 7 bases and 1 base respectively, with 12 bases between them. The CDR3 coding sequence is TGCAGCGCTGGGGCCGGCGGCACAGATACGCAGTATTTT. This gives the protein CSAGAGGTDTQYF.

V and J are TRBV11-2 and TRBJ2-2, with 14 bases fitting TRBD2. The CDR3 length is 18 residues. With V trimmed by 7 bases and J by 4 bases, 11 bases remained unmatched. The germline CDR1 and CDR2 sequences are SGHAT and FQNNGV. In nucleotides, the CDR3 is TGTGCCAGCACCCGAGGGACTAGCGGGGGAGTAAGCACCGGGGAGCTGTTTTTT. It codes for CASTRGTSGGVSTGELFF.

This sequence joins TRBV6-6 and TRBJ2-3, with D tentatively TRBD2 (6 bases). The V and J ends lost 4 bases and 1 base respectively, with 12 bases between them. The CDR3 covers 15 residues. Germline V gene data show CDR1 as MNHNY and CDR2 as SVGAGI (reference sequence). The CDR3 DNA reads as TGTGCCAGCAGTTCCGAGGCTAGCGGCACAGATACGCAGTATTTT. It encodes CASSSEASGTDTQYF.

This rearrangement joins TRBV11-2 to TRBJ2-7, with D unresolved. Deletions cut 4 bases from V and 3 bases from J, with 10 bases between. CDR1 is SGHAT, CDR2 FQNNGV, per germline. This CDR3 is built from 13 residues. The DNA for the CDR3 is TGTGCCAGCAGCTCCCCACACCTCTACGAGCAGTACTTC. It translates to CASSSPHLYEQYF.

This clone appeared once. This chain uses TRBV9 with TRBJ2-5; a weak D match, TRBD1 (6 bases). This CDR3 has 12 amino acids. Germline V gene sequence: CDR1 SGDLS, CDR2 YYNGEE. V dropped 7 bases and J dropped 4 bases, with 11 bases sitting between them. CDR3 DNA: TGTGCCAGCGGGGGCGAGGCAGAGACCCAGTACTTC. The encoded protein is CASGGEAETQYF.

The chain combines TRBV6-6 with TRBJ1-2; 10 bases are shared with TRBD1. The CDR3 is 13 amino acids. Germline-derived CDR1 and CDR2 are MNHNY and SVGAGI (reference sequence). Germline trimming cut 10 bases from V and 7 bases from J; bases unmatched to any gene: 9. As DNA, the CDR3 is TGTGCCACTTCCCCTGGACAGGGGGGTGGCTACACCTTC. Encoded protein: CATSPGQGGGYTF.